This T cell receptor beta chain is drawn from a study of T cell responses to AZD1222 COVID-19 vaccine. Notes on the study in general: Across the whole spike, CD4 TCRs peaked at regions 160-218 and 743-854.

The CDR3 contains 15 residues. The ends were cut back, 5 bases at V and 4 bases at J, with 20 bases in the middle. In germline, CDR1 is GTSNPN, CDR2 SVGIG (reference sequence). Sequencing used immunoSEQ multiplex PCR; TCRdb keeps in-frame clones, though not all of them. The table lists approximately 150,000 clones, around 90% of them singletons. About this clone itself: Its antigen is not identified.

This sequence joins TRBV30 and TRBJ1-2, with D uncertain. Sequencing used peripheral blood, obtained on day 0 of AZD1222 vaccination. The source is an adult in good health. The CDR3 bases are TGTGCCTGGGCAGGTTCCTCAGAGTTCATCTATGGCTACACCTTC. As protein: CAWAGSSEFIYGYTF.